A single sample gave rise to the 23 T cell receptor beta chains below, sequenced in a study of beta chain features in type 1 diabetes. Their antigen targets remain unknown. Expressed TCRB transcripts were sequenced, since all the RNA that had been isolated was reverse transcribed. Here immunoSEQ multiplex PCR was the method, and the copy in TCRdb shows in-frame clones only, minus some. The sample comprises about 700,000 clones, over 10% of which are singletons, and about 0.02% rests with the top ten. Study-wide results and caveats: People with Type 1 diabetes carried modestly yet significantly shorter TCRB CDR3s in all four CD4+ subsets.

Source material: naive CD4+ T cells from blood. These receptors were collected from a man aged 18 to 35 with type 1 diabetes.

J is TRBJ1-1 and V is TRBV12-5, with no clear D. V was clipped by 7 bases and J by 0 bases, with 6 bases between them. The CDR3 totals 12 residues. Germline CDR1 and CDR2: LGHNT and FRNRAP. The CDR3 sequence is CASARVNTEAFF. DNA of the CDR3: TGTGCTAGTGCCCGCGTGAACACTGAAGCTTTCTTT.

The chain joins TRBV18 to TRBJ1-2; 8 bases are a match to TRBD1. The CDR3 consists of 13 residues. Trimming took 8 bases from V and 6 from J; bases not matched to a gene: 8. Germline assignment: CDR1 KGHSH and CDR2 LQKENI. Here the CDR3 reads CASLTGEINGYTF. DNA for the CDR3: TGTGCCAGCCTGACAGGGGAAATAAATGGCTACACCTTC.

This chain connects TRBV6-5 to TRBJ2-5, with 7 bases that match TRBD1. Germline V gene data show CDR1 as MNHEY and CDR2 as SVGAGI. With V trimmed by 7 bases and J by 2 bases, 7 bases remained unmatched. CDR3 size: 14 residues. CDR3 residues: CASIRPGQQETQYF. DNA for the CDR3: TGTGCCAGCATTCGACCGGGACAGCAAGAGACCCAGTACTTC.

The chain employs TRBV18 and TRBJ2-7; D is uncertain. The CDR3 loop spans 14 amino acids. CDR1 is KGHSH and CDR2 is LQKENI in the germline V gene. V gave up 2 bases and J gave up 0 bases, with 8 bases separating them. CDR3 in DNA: TGTGCCAGCTCACCAGTGAGTATCTCCTACGAGCAGTACTTC. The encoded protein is CASSPVSISYEQYF.

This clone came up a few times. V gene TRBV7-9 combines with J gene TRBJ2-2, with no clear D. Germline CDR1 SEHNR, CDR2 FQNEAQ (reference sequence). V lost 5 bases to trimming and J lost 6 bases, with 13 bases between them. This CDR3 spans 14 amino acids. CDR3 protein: CASSLTLGSGELFF. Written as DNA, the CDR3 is TGTGCCAGCAGCCTTACCCTCGGATCCGGGGAGCTGTTTTTT.

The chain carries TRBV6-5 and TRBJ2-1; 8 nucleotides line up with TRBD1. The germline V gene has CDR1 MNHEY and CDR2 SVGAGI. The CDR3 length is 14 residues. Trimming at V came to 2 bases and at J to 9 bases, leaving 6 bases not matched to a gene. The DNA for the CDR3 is TGTGCCAGCAGTTACACCCTCGGACAGGGTGAGCAGTTCTTC. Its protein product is CASSYTLGQGEQFF.

CDR3: CASSLERQGSTDGYTF. The CDR3, as DNA: TGCGCCAGCAGCTTGGAGAGACAGGGGTCGACCGATGGCTACACCTTC. The chain is built from TRBV5-1 and TRBJ1-2; TRBD1 matches at 8 bases. V was clipped by 0 bases and J by 6 bases; unmatched bases: 10. This CDR3 is 16 amino acids long. Germline CDR1 is SGHRS and CDR2 is YFSETQ.

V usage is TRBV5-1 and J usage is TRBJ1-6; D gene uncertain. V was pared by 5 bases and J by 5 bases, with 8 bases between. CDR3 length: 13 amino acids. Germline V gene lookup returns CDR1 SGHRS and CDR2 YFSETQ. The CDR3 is CASSPDDNSPLHF. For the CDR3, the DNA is TGCGCCAGCAGTCCCGATGATAATTCACCCCTCCACTTT. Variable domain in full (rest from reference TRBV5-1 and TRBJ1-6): KAGVTQTPRYLIKTRGQQVTLSCSPISGHRSVSWYQQTPGQGLQFLFEYFSETQRNKGNFPGRFSGRQFSNSRSEMNVSTLELGDSALYLCASSPDDNSPLHFGNGTRLTVT.

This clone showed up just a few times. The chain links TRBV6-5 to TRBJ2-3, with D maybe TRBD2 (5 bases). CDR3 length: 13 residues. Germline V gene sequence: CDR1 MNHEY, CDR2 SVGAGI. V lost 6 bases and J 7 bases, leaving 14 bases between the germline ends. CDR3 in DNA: TGTGCCAGCAGACAACCCCTCGGGAATACGCAGTATTTT. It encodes CASRQPLGNTQYF.

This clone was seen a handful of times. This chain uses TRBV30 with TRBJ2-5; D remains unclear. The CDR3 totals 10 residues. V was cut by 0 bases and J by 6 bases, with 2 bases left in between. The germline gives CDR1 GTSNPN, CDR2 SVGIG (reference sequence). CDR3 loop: CAWSVQTQYF. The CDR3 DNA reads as TGTGCCTGGAGTGTACAGACCCAGTACTTC.

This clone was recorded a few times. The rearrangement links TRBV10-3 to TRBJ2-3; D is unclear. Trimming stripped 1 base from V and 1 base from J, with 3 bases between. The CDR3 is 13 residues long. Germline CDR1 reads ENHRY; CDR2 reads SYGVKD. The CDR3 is CAISEYGTDTQYF. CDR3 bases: TGTGCCATCAGTGAGTATGGCACAGATACGCAGTATTTT.

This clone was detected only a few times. Here the CDR3 reads CSAAGENPNYGYTF. Written as DNA, the CDR3 is TGCAGCGCCGCGGGGGAGAATCCTAACTATGGCTACACCTTC. This rearrangement joins TRBV29-1 to TRBJ1-2, with D tentatively TRBD1 (5 bases). The CDR3 runs 14 residues. Germline V lookup: CDR1 SQVTM, CDR2 ANQGSEA. The V and J ends lost 7 bases and 0 bases respectively, with 15 bases between them.

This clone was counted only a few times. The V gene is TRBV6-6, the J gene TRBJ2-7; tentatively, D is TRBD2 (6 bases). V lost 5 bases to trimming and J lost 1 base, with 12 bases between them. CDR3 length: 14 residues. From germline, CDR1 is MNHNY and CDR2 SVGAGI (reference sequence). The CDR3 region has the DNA TGTGCCAGCAGTCTTCACGCGGGATCCTACGAGCAGTACTTC. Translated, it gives CASSLHAGSYEQYF.

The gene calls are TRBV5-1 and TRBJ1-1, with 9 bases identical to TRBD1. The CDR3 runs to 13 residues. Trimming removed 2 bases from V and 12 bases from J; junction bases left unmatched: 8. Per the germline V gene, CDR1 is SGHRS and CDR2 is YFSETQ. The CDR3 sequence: CASSLQGAEGTFF. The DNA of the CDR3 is TGCGCCAGCAGCTTACAGGGGGCGGAAGGGACTTTCTTT. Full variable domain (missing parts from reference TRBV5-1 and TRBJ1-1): KAGVTQTPRYLIKTRGQQVTLSCSPISGHRSVSWYQQTPGQGLQFLFEYFSETQRNKGNFPGRFSGRQFSNSRSEMNVSTLELGDSALYLCASSLQGAEGTFFGQGTRLTVV.

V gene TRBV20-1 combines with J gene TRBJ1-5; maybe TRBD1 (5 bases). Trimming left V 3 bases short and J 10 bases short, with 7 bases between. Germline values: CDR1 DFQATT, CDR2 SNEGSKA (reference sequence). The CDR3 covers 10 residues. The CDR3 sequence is CSASGGPQHF. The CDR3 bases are TGCAGTGCTAGTGGGGGTCCCCAGCATTTT.

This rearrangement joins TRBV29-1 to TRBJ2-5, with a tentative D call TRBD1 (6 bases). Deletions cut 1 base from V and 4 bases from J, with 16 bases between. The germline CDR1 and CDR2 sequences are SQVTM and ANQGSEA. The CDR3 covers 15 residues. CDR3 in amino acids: CSVEGVGALGETQYF. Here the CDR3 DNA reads TGCAGCGTTGAAGGGGTGGGGGCGTTGGGAGAGACCCAGTACTTC. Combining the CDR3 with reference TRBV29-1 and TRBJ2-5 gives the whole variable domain SAVISQKPSRDICQRGTSLTIQCQVDSQVTMMFWYRQQPGQSLTLIATANQGSEATYESGFVIDKFPISRPNLTFSTLTVSNMSPEDSSIYLCSVEGVGALGETQYFGPGTRLLVL.

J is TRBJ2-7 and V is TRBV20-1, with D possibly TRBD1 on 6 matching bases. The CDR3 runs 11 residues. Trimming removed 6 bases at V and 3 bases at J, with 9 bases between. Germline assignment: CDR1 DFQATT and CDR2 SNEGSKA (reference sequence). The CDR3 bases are TGCAGTGCAGCACAGGGCTACGAGCAGTACTTC. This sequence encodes CSAAQGYEQYF.

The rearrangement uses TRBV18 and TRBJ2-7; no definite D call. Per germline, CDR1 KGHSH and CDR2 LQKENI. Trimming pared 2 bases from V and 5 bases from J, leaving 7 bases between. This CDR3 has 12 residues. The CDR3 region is CASSPDLDEQYF. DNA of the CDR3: TGTGCCAGCTCACCAGACTTGGACGAGCAGTACTTC.

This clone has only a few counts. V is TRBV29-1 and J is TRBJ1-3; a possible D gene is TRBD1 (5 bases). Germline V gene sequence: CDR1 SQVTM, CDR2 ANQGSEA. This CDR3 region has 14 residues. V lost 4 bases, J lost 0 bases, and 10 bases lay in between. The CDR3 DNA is TGCAGCGTTGTGTCAGGGAGCTCTGGAAACACCATATATTTT. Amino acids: CSVVSGSSGNTIYF.

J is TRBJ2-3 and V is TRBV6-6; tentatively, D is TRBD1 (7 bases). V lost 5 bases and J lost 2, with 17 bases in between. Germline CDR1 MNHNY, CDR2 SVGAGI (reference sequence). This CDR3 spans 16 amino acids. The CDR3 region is CASSPNDREATDTQYF. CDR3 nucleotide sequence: TGTGCCAGCAGTCCTAACGACAGGGAGGCCACAGATACGCAGTATTTT.

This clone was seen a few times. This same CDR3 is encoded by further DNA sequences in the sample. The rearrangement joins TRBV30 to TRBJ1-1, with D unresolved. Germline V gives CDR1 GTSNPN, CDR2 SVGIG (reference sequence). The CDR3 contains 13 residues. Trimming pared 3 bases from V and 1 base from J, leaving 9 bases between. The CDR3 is CAWSLIGNTEAFF. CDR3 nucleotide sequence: TGTGCCTGGAGCCTAATAGGGAACACTGAAGCTTTCTTT.

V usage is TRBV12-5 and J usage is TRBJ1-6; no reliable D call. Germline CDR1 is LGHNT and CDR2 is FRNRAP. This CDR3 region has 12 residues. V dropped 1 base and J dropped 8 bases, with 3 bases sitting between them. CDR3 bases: TGTGCTAGTGGTTTGGGCGATTCACCCCTCCACTTT. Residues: CASGLGDSPLHF.

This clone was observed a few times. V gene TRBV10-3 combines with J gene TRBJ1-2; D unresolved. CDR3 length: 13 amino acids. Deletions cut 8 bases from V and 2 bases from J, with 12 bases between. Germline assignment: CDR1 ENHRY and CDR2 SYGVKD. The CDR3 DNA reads TGTGCCATCTTAGAACAAGCCAACTATGGCTACACCTTC. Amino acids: CAILEQANYGYTF.